The 20 T cell receptor beta chains reported below all come from one sample, sequenced in a study of response to subunit inactivated influenza vaccine. Via MiXCR, TCRdb re-called the RT-PCR reads, giving one row per CDR3 protein. Among 700,000 to 800,000 distinct CDR3 sequences, roughly 18% were seen once, and the ten largest hold about a tenth. The sample consisted of PBMCs from blood, taken about 5 days after vaccination. These receptors were taken from a man over 45 who received an inactivated influenza vaccine.

The genes are TRBV5-6 and TRBJ2-1, with TRBD1 matching 7 bases. Trimming removed 2 bases from V and 4 bases from J; junction bases left unmatched: 6. Germline lookup yields CDR1 SGHDT and CDR2 YYEEEE. CDR3 size: 15 residues. CDR3 sequence reads: CASSFQGVLYNEQFF. DNA of the CDR3: TGTGCCAGCAGCTTCCAGGGGGTACTGTACAATGAGCAGTTCTTC.

The sample holds many counts of this clonotype. The V call is TRBV5-6, the J call TRBJ2-5; unclear D gene. Germline CDR1 SGHDT, CDR2 YYEEEE. The CDR3 runs to 15 residues. V lost 4 bases, J lost 2 bases, and 15 bases lay in between. CDR3 protein: CASSQKVWFQETQYF. The CDR3 region has the DNA TGTGCCAGCAGCCAGAAGGTCTGGTTTCAAGAGACCCAGTACTTC.

The chain recombines TRBV12-3 or TRBV12-4 with TRBJ2-3; TRBD2 agrees at 8 bases. This CDR3 region has 14 residues. J gave up 4 bases and V 7 bases, and 7 bases lay outside the gene matches. This CDR3 reads CASKRRGAADTQYF. The CDR3, as DNA: TGTGCCAGCAAACGGCGGGGGGCGGCAGATACGCAGTATTTT.

This clonotype was counted at least ten times. This rearrangement joins TRBV5-1 to TRBJ1-1, with 7 nucleotides matching TRBD1. The CDR3 has 15 residues. Per the germline V gene, CDR1 is SGHRS and CDR2 is YFSETQ. V shed 2 bases and J 5 bases; nucleotides not matched to a gene: 9. Here the CDR3 reads CASSFGQASRTEAFF. The CDR3 DNA reads TGCGCCAGCAGCTTCGGACAGGCCTCGAGGACTGAAGCTTTCTTT.

This clonotype was found a few times. V usage is TRBV9 and J usage is TRBJ1-4; D remains unclear. Germline CDR1 reads SGDLS; CDR2 reads YYNGEE. This CDR3 is 15 amino acids long. V lost 4 bases to trimming and J lost 3 bases, with 13 bases between them. CDR3 sequence: CASSLGPRPNEKLFF. CDR3 bases: TGTGCCAGCAGCCTGGGCCCCCGGCCTAATGAAAAACTGTTTTTT.

The rearrangement uses TRBV27 and TRBJ2-2; TRBD1 matches at 8 bases. Looked up from germline, CDR1 is MNHEY and CDR2 is SMNVEV (reference sequence). The CDR3 is 15 residues long. J lost 6 bases, V lost 4 bases, and 7 bases had no gene match. This CDR3 reads CASSSHGQGAGELFF. CDR3 nucleotides: TGTGCCAGCAGTTCCCACGGACAGGGTGCCGGGGAGCTGTTTTTT.

This chain joins TRBV7-9 and TRBJ1-5; 8 bases match TRBD1. Trimming took 5 bases from V and 7 from J; bases not matched to a gene: 10. The CDR3 length is 15 residues. Per the germline V gene, CDR1 is SEHNR and CDR2 is FQNEAQ (reference sequence). CDR3 bases: TGTGCCAGCAGCCCTTGGACAGGGAATCTCCAGCCCCAGCATTTT. Its translation: CASSPWTGNLQPQHF. The variable domain in full, with the rest retrieved from reference TRBV7-9 and TRBJ1-5, is DTGVSQNPRHKITKRGQNVTFRCDPISEHNRLYWYRQTLGQGPEFLTYFQNEAQLEKSRLLSDRFSAERPKGSFSTLEIQRTEQGDSAMYLCASSPWTGNLQPQHFGDGTRLSIL.

Only a few counts were recorded for this clonotype. The chain couples TRBV5-1 to TRBJ2-2; 7 bases line up with TRBD1. CDR3 size: 14 residues. Trimming removed 7 bases from V and 1 base from J; junction bases left unmatched: 4. Germline V gene data show CDR1 as SGHRS and CDR2 as YFSETQ. The CDR3 bases are TGCGCCAGCCGGGACAGCCTGAACACCGGGGAGCTGTTTTTT. It encodes CASRDSLNTGELFF.

The chain employs TRBV6-1 and TRBJ2-7; 12 bases map to TRBD2. Per germline, CDR1 MNHNS and CDR2 SASEGT. The CDR3 runs to 15 residues. Germline trimming cut 2 bases from V and 6 bases from J; bases unmatched to any gene: 5. As DNA, the CDR3 is TGTGCCAGCAGTGAACTAGCGGGGGGGCGTCTCGAGCAGTACTTC. Its translation: CASSELAGGRLEQYF.

This clonotype came up a few times. The V gene is TRBV5-6, the J gene TRBJ2-3, with 8 nucleotides matching TRBD1. Unmatched junction bases numbered 7, after V lost 4 bases and J lost 9 bases. The CDR3 sequence is 13 residues long. Germline values: CDR1 SGHDT, CDR2 YYEEEE. The CDR3: CASSPRRQGTQYF. The CDR3 region has the DNA TGTGCCAGCAGCCCACGGAGACAGGGGACGCAGTATTTT.

The chain couples TRBV6-2 or TRBV6-3 to TRBJ2-5, with D perhaps matching TRBD1 (6 bases). There are 13 residues in the CDR3. CDR1 is MNHEY, CDR2 SVGEGT, per germline. The V end lost 7 bases, the J end lost 2 bases, and 11 bases lay between the germline ends. The CDR3 spells CASTGTGQETQYF. As DNA, the CDR3 is TGTGCCAGCACCGGAACAGGGCAAGAGACCCAGTACTTC.

The rearrangement links TRBV7-3 to TRBJ2-1; 11 bases are a match to TRBD2. This CDR3 comprises 19 residues. After removal of 1 base from V and 0 bases from J, the junction contained 8 bases not matched to a gene. The germline gives CDR1 SGHTA, CDR2 FQGTGA. The CDR3 loop reads CASSLIRTSGRSSYNEQFF. The CDR3 DNA reads as TGTGCCAGCAGCTTAATCCGGACTAGCGGGCGATCCTCCTACAATGAGCAGTTCTTC.

The chain has TRBV7-2 and TRBJ1-3; the D is unclear. Germline V lookup: CDR1 SGHTA, CDR2 FQGNSA. V was trimmed by 4 bases and J by 0 bases, leaving 7 bases between them. The CDR3 runs to 14 residues. CDR3 in amino acids: CTSSSQYSGNTIYF. The CDR3 bases are TGTACCAGCAGCTCCCAGTACTCTGGAAACACCATATATTTT.

This chain connects TRBV27 to TRBJ1-2; 7 nucleotides match TRBD1. Trimming at V came to 10 bases and at J to 4 bases, leaving 9 bases not matched to a gene. Germline lookup yields CDR1 MNHEY and CDR2 SMNVEV (reference sequence). The CDR3 loop spans 13 amino acids. CDR3 bases: TGTGCCACCAGGGGGTTAAGGGGCTATGGCTACACCTTC. Amino acids: CATRGLRGYGYTF.

This clonotype appeared many times. J is TRBJ1-1 and V is TRBV29-1; TRBD1 might be the D (6 bases). Germline V lookup: CDR1 SQVTM, CDR2 ANQGSEA. The germline V and J ends were trimmed by 4 bases and 0 bases, with 15 bases remaining between them. This CDR3 is built from 15 residues. CDR3 region: CSVVSRQAMNTEAFF. The CDR3 nucleotides are TGCAGCGTTGTTTCCAGACAGGCTATGAACACTGAAGCTTTCTTT.

The chain joins TRBV20-1 to TRBJ2-1, with D uncertain. The germline CDR1 and CDR2 sequences are DFQATT and SNEGSKA (reference sequence). The CDR3 consists of 14 residues. Trimming shortened V by 3 bases and J by 8 bases, and 17 bases separated the two germline ends. In nucleotides, the CDR3 is TGCAGTGCTAGCTCCCGTGGTCTACGCTATGAGCAGTTCTTC. Translated, it gives CSASSRGLRYEQFF.

This clonotype was detected only a few times. This rearrangement joins TRBV20-1 to TRBJ1-2; 10 bases are shared with TRBD1. The V gene end was trimmed by 6 bases and the J gene end by 8 bases; junction bases not matched to a gene: 15. The CDR3 runs 15 residues. Germline V gene lookup returns CDR1 DFQATT and CDR2 SNEGSKA (reference sequence). Here the CDR3 DNA reads TGCAGTGCCCAAATACGGGGACAGGGGATGTGGGGCTACACCTTC. Translated, it gives CSAQIRGQGMWGYTF.

This clonotype was observed a few times. The chain links TRBV7-2 to TRBJ1-4; weak D call: TRBD1 (5 bases). This CDR3 spans 15 amino acids. Trimming stripped 5 bases from V and 2 bases from J, with 12 bases between. Germline V CDR1 and CDR2: SGHTA, FQGNSA. CDR3 in DNA: TGTGCCAGCAGCAGGGTCCGGGGGACTAATGAAAAACTGTTTTTT. It yields the protein CASSRVRGTNEKLFF.

This clonotype was observed a few times. The V call is TRBV10-3, the J call TRBJ2-7; D is ambiguous. V was shortened by 10 bases and J by 0 bases, with 16 bases between the two germline ends. Germline loops: CDR1 ENHRY, CDR2 SYGVKD. The CDR3 covers 14 residues. CDR3: CATRPPSSSYEQYF. In nucleotides, the CDR3 is TGTGCCACAAGACCCCCTTCTAGCTCCTACGAGCAGTACTTC.

This clonotype was counted only a few times. The chain employs TRBV7-6 and TRBJ2-7; TRBD1 might be the D (6 bases). The CDR3 covers 14 residues. V dropped 6 bases and J dropped 6 bases, with 18 bases sitting between them. Germline CDR1 and CDR2: SGHVS and FNYEAQ. CDR3 in amino acids: CASSLQGAGGEQYF. DNA for the CDR3: TGTGCCAGCAGTTTACAGGGCGCCGGTGGCGAGCAGTACTTC.